This entry features one T cell receptor beta chain sequence. The source of the sample is a study of cytomegalovirus exposure and HLA in healthy donors. The CDR3 consists of 15 residues. Per the germline V gene, CDR1 is MGHRA and CDR2 is YSYEKL. With V trimmed by 4 bases and J by 6 bases, 7 bases remained unmatched. Separation from the roughly 670-subject first cohort characterized the roughly 130-subject validation cohort, to which the donors belonged. Here immunoSEQ multiplex PCR was the method, and the copy in TCRdb shows in-frame clones only, minus some. The sample consists of under 200,000 clones, roughly 89% of them appearing once.

V and J are TRBV4-1 and TRBJ2-7; 12 nucleotides line up with TRBD2. Sequencing used PBMCs. The receptor was isolated from a woman between 18 and 29 years old in good health and CMV-seropositive. CDR3 region: CASSRREGLAGEQYF. CDR3 bases: TGCGCCAGCAGCCGTCGGGAGGGACTAGCGGGCGAGCAGTACTTC.